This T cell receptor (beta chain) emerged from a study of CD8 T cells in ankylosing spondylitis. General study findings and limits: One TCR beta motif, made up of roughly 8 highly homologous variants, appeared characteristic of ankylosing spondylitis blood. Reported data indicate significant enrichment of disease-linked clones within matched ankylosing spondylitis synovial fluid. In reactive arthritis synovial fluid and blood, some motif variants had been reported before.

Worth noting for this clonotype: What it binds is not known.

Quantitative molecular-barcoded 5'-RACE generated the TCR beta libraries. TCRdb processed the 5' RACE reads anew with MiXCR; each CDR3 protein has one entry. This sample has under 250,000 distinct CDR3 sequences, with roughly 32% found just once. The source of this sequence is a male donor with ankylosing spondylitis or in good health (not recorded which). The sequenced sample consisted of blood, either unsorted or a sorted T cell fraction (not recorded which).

CDR3 bases: TGTGCCAGCAGTTACGTGCGAGCGGGAGGCACAGATACGCAGTATTTT. It translates to CASSYVRAGGTDTQYF. The rearrangement joins TRBV6-5 to TRBJ2-3, with TRBD2 matching over 8 bases. The CDR3 spans 16 residues. V dropped 2 bases and J dropped 1; count of bases not matched to a gene: 5. Germline V gene sequence: CDR1 MNHEY, CDR2 SVGAGI.